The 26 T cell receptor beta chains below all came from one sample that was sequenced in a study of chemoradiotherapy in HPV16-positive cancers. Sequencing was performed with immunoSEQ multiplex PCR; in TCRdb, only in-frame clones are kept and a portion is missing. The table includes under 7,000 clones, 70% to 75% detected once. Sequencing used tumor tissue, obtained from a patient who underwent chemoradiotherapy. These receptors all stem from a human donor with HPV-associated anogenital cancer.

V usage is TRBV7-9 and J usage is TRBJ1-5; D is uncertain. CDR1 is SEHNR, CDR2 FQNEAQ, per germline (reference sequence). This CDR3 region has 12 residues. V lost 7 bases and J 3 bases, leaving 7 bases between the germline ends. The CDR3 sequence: CASNVDNQPQHF. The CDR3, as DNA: TGTGCCAGCAACGTGGACAATCAGCCCCAGCATTTT.

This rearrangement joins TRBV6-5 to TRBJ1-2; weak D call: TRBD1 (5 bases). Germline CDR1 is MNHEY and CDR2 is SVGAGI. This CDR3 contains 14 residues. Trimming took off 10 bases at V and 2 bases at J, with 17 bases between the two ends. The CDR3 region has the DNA TGTGCCACCAACCGGGGGAGAGGGAACTATGGCTACACCTTC. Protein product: CATNRGRGNYGYTF.

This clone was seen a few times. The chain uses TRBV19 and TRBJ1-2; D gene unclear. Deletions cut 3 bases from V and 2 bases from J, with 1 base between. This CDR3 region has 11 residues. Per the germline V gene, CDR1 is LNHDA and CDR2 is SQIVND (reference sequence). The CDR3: CASSMNYGYTF. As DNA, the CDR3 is TGTGCCAGTAGTATGAACTATGGCTACACCTTC.

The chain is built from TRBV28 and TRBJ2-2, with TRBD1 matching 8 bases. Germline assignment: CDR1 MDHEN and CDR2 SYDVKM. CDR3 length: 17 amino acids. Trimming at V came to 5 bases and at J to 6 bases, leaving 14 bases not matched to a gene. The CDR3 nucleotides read TGTGCCAGCAGTCCTCCGACGACAGGGGCGGTAGCCGGGGAGCTGTTTTTT. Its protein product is CASSPPTTGAVAGELFF.

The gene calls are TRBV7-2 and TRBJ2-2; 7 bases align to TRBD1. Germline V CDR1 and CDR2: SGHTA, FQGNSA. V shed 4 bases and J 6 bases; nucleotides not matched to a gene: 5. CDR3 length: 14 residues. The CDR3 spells CASSSIGQAGELFF. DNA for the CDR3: TGTGCCAGCAGCTCCATAGGACAGGCCGGGGAGCTGTTTTTT.

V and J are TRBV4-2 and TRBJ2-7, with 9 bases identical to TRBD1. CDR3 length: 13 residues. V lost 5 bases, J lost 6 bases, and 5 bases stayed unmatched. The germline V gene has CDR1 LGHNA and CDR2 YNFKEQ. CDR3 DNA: TGTGCCAGCAGCATACAGGGGGCTGGCGAGCAGTACTTC. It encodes CASSIQGAGEQYF.

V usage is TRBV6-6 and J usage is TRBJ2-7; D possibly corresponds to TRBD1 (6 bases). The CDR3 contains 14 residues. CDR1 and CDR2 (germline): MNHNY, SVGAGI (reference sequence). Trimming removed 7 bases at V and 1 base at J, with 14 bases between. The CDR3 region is CASKGDTTSYEQYF. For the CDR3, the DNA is TGTGCCAGCAAAGGGGACACGACTTCCTACGAGCAGTACTTC.

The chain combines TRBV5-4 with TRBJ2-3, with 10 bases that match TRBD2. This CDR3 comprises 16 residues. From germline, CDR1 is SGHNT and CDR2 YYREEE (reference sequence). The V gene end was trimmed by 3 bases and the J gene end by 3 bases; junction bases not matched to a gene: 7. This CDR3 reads CASSSASGSYTDTQYF. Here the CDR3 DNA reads TGTGCCAGCAGCTCTGCTAGCGGGAGTTATACAGATACGCAGTATTTT.

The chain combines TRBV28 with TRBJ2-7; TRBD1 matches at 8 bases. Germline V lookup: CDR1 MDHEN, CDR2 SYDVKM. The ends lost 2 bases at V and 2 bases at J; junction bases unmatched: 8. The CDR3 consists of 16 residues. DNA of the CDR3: TGTGCCAGCAGTTTAATTATACGGACAGGGACCTACGAGCAGTACTTC. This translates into CASSLIIRTGTYEQYF.

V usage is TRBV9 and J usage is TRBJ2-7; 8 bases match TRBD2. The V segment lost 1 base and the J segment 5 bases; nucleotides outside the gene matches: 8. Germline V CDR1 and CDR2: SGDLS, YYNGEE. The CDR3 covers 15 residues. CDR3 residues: CASSVTGTRFDEQYF. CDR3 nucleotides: TGTGCCAGCAGCGTAACCGGGACTAGATTTGACGAGCAGTACTTC.

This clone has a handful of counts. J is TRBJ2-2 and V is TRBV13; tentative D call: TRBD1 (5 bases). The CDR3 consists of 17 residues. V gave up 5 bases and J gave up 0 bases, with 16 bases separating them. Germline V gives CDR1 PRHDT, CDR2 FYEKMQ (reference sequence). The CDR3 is CASSGRDQGSNTGELFF. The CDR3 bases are TGTGCCAGCAGCGGCCGAGACCAGGGTTCGAACACCGGGGAGCTGTTTTTT.

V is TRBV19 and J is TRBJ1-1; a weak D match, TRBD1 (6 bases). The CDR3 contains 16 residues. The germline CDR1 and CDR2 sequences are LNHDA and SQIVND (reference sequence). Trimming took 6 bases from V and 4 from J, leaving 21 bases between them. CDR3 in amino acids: CASRGGAGAGGTEAFF. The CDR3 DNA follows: TGTGCCAGTAGGGGAGGCGCAGGGGCGGGAGGCACTGAAGCTTTCTTT.

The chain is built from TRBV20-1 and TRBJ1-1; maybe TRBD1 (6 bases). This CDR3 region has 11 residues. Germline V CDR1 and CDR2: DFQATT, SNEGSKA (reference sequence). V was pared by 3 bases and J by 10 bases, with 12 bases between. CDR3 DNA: TGCAGTGCTAGCCGACAGGTGGCAGCTTTCTTT. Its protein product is CSASRQVAAFF.

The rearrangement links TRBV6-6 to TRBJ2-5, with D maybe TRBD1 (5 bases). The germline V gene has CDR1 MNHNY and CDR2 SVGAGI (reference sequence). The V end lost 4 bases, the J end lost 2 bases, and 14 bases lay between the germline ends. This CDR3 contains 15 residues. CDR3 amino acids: CASSFGRGSQETQYF. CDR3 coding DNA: TGTGCCAGCAGTTTTGGTAGGGGAAGTCAAGAGACCCAGTACTTC.

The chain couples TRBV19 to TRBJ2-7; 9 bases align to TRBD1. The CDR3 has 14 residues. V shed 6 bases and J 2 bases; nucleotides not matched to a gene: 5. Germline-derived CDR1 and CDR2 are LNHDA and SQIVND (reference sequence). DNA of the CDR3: TGTGCCAGTAGCCCCGGGACAGGGACCTACGAGCAGTACTTC. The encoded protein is CASSPGTGTYEQYF.

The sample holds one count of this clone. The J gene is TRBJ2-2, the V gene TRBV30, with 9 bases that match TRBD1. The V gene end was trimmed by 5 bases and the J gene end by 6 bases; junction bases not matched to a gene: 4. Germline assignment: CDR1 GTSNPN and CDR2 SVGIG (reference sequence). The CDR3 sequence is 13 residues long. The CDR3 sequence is CAWVQGASGELFF. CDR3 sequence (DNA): TGTGCCTGGGTACAGGGGGCGTCCGGGGAGCTGTTTTTT.

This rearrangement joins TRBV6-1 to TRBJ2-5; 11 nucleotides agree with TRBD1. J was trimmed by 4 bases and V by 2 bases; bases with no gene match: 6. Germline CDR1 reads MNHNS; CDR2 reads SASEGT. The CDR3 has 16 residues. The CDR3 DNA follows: TGTGCCAGCAGTGAACCGGGGACAGGGGGGAGAGAGACCCAGTACTTC. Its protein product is CASSEPGTGGRETQYF.

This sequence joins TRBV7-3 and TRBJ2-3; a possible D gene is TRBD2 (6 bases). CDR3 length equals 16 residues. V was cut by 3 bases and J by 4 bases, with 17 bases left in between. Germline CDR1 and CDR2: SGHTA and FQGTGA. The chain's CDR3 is CASSFTSGAGADTQYF. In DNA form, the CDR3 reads TGTGCCAGCAGCTTTACTTCGGGAGCTGGGGCAGATACGCAGTATTTT.

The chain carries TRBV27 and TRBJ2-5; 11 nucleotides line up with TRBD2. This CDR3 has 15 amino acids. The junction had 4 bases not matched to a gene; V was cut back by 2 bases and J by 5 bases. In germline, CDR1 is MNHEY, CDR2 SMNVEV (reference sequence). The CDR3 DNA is TGTGCCAGCAGTTTACTAGCGGGAGGAAGGGAGACCCAGTACTTC. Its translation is CASSLLAGGRETQYF.

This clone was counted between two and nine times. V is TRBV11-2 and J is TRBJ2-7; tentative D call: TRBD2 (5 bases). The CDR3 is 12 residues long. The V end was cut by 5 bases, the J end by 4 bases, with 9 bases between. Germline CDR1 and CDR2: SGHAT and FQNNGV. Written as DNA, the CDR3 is TGTGCCAGCAGCATGGGGAGTTACGAGCAGTACTTC. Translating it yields CASSMGSYEQYF.

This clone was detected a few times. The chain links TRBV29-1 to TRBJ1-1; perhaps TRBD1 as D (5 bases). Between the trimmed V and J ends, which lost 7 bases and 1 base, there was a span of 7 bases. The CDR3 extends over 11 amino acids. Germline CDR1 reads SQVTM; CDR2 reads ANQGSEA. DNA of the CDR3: TGCAGCGGGGGGACGAACACTGAAGCTTTCTTT. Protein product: CSGGTNTEAFF.

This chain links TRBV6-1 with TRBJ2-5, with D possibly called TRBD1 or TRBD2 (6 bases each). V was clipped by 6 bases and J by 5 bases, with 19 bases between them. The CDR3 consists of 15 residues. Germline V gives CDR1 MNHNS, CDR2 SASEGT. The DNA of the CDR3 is TGTGCCAGCAGGACAGGCACGGGAGCGAGGGAGACCCAGTACTTC. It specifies CASRTGTGARETQYF.

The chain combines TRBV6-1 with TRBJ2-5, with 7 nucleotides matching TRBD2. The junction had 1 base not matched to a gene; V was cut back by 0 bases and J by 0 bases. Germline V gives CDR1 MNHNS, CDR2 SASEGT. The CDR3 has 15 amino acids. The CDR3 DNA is TGTGCCAGCAGTGAAGCAAGCGGGAACCAAGAGACCCAGTACTTC. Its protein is CASSEASGNQETQYF.

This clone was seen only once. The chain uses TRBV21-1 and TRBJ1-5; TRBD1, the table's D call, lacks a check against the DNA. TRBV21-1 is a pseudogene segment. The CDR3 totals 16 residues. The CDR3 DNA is TGTGCCAGCATCCCGGTGGGCCCAGACAGCAATCAGCCCCAGCATTTT. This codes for CASIPVGPDSNQPQHF.

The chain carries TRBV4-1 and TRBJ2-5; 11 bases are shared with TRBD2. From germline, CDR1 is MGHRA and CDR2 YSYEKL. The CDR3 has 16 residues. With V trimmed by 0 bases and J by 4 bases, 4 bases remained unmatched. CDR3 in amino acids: CASSQDNGLAGETQYF. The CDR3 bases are TGCGCCAGCAGCCAAGATAATGGACTAGCGGGAGAGACCCAGTACTTC.

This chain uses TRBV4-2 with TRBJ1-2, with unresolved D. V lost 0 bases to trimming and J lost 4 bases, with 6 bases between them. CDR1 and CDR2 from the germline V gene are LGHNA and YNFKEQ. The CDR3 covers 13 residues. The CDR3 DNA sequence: TGTGCCAGCAGCCAAGACAGAGCCTATGGCTACACCTTC. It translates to CASSQDRAYGYTF.